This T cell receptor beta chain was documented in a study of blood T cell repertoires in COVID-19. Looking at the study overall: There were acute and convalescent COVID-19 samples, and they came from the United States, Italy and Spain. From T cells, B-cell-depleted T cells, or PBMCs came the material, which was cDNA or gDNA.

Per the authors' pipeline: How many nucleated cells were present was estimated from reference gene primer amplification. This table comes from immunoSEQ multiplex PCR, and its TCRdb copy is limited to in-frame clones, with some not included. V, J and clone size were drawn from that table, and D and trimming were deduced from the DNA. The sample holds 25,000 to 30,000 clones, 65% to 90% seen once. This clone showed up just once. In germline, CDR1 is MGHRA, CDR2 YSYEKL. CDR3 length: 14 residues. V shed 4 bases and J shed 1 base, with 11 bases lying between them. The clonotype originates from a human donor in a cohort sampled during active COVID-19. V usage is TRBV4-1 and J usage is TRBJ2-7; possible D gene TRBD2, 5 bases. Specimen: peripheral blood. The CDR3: CASSPSGVSYEQYF. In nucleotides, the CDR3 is TGCGCCAGCAGCCCCTCCGGGGTGTCCTACGAGCAGTACTTC.